This T cell receptor beta chain was documented in a study of somatic mutations in cytotoxic T cells in rheumatoid arthritis (dated by TCRdb to about 2017). Background for the entire study: Right after diagnosis and prior to the start of any treatment, approximately 30 ml EDTA of peripheral blood was drawn from patients. Sorted V beta1+ cells also underwent TCRB sequencing, and some V beta antibody-stained T-cell populations were flow-sorted at nearly 100% purity on a FACSAria II or Sony SH800. Patient and control groups had essentially identical median ages. In newly diagnosed rheumatoid arthritis without treatment, the study examined if expanded CD8+ T-cell clones harbor somatic mutations, relying on TCRB deep sequencing to characterize clonality. For approximately 63 rheumatoid arthritis patients and fewer than 25 healthy controls, TCRB deep sequencing was carried out.

TCRB CDR3 sequencing used the immunoSEQ assay on genomic DNA. Concerning the study's data processing: When patient CD8+ clones exceeding 1% were checked against published virus-specific TCRB sequences, only a few matched. Only productive TCRB rearrangements were included in the analyses. Clonality was calculated as a Shannon entropy-based productive clonality index, and a clone was defined by a unique TCRB CDR3 sequence. The template counts of each clone relative to the total templates per sample were used to calculate repertoire overlap between two samples. A correlation with a Spearman r of approximately 0.58 was found between V-gene usage by flow cytometry and V-gene usage by TCRB sequencing. TCRdb holds this immuneACCESS table with in-frame rearrangements only. Some clones are missing; in checked studies, unresolved V genes explain under half, and the rest has no known cause. The V and J calls and the clone size are those of that table, but D and trimming were determined from the DNA. A total of approximately 23,000 clones appear in this sample, just under 80% of them only once. The ten most abundant clones make up about 11% of the sample.

What the authors observed across the whole study: Several identical CD8+ TCRB sequences were found in both blood and synovial fluid, and in about an eighth of the 65 patients the largest CD8+ clone exceeded 20% of CD8+ cells. The slight TRBV07 underrepresentation in patients was not adjusted for multiple comparisons. CD8+ T-cell clonality did not differ significantly between rheumatoid arthritis patients and age-matched healthy controls. Viral specificity could not be ruled out by absence from virus-specific databases, and the antigen targets of the expanded CD8+ clones remained unknown. In patients, CD8+ clonality rose with age (Spearman r ≈ 0.49), which was not the case in healthy controls.

On this clone: No cognate antigen has been identified for it. No much larger clone exists at a distance of one base, and base qualities are not known.

Trimming removed 1 base from V and 7 bases from J, leaving 19 bases between the germline ends. The CDR3 holds 17 amino acids from the cysteine to the phenylalanine. The retained sequence is limited to the CDR3, 51 bases, with the frame set at the first base. Reading the germline V gene (reference sequence) gives CDR1 LNHNV and CDR2 YYDKDF. Flow cytometry confirmed the purity of CD4+ and CD8+ cells that had been isolated by positive magnetic bead selection on an AutoMACS. After a first flow cytometry screen using a TCR V beta antibody panel, clonal expansions were characterized through TCRB deep sequencing of sorted CD8+ fractions. Peripheral blood mononuclear cells were obtained using density gradient separation with Ficoll-Paque PLUS. DNA was extracted from CD4-enriched, CD8-enriched or PBMC samples with Nucleospin Tissue or Tissue XS kits and quantified with a Qubit 2.0 fluorometer.

Recombination linked TRBV15 to TRBJ1-4, with TRBD1 as a weak D call on 6 bases. The sample comprised CD8+ T cells sorted from blood. The sequence was obtained from an adult with rheumatoid arthritis. The CDR3 reads as follows: CATSRVTGTSPSEKLFF. The DNA sequence is given as TGTGCCACCAGCAGAGTAACAGGGACTAGTCCCAGTGAAAAACTGTTTTTT. Outside the CDR3, residues come from the reference TRBV15 and TRBJ1-4 proteins, so the full variable domain is: DAMVIQNPRYQVTQFGKPVTLSCSQTLNHNVMYWYQQKSSQAPKLLFHYYDKDFNNEADTPDNFQSRRPNTSFCFLDIRSPGLGDTAMYLCATSRVTGTSPSEKLFFGSGTQLSVL.